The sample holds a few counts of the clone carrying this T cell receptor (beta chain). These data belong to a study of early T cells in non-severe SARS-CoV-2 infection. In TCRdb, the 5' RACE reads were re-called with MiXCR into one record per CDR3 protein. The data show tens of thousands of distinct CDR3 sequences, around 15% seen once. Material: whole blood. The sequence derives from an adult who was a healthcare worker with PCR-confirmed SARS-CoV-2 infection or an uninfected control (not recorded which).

The CDR3, as DNA: TGCGCCAGCAGCGGGGCGGCACGGCGCGGCACTGAAGCTTTCTTT. It specifies CASSGAARRGTEAFF. The chain has TRBV5-1 and TRBJ1-1; D is perhaps TRBD1 (5 bases). Germline V gene data show CDR1 as SGHRS and CDR2 as YFSETQ. The CDR3 runs 15 residues. V was pared by 4 bases and J by 4 bases, with 17 bases between.